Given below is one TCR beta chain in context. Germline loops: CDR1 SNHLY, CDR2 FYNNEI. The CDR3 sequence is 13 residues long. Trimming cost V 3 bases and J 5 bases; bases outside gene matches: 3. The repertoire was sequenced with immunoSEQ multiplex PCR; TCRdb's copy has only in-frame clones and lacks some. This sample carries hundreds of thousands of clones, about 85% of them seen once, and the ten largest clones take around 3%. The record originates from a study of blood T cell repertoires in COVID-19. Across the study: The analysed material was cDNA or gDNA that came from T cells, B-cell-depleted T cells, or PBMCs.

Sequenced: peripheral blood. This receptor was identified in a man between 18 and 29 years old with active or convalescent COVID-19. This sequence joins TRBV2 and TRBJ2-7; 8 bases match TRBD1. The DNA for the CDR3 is TGTGCCAGCAGTGAGACAGGGGCCAACGAGCAGTACTTC. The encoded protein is CASSETGANEQYF. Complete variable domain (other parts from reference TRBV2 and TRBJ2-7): EPEVTQTPSHQVTQMGQEVILRCVPISNHLYFYWYRQILGQKVEFLVSFYNNEISEKSEIFDDQFSVERPDGSNFTLKIRSTKLEDSAMYFCASSETGANEQYFGPGTRLTVT.